Each of the 15 T cell receptor beta chains below was sequenced from the same sample in a study of response to subunit inactivated influenza vaccine. MiXCR was run by TCRdb on the RT-PCR reads, yielding one entry per CDR3 protein. The sample has about 570,000 distinct CDR3 sequences, roughly 10% seen once; the top ten hold roughly a tenth. The sample was PBMCs from blood, taken on the day of vaccination. The receptors come from a man aged 45 to 65 who received an inactivated influenza vaccine.

This rearrangement joins TRBV11-2 to TRBJ2-7; 16 nucleotides match TRBD2. This CDR3 comprises 19 residues. CDR1 SGHAT and CDR2 FQNNGV come from the germline V gene. J was trimmed by 4 bases and V by 2 bases; bases with no gene match: 11. The CDR3 loop reads CASSLRGTSGRAGGYEQYF. The DNA for the CDR3 is TGTGCCAGCAGCTTAAGGGGGACTAGCGGGAGGGCCGGCGGGTACGAGCAGTACTTC.

This clonotype was detected ten times or more. The chain employs TRBV7-9 and TRBJ2-1, with 13 nucleotides matching TRBD2. The CDR3 contains 15 residues. Germline V gene lookup returns CDR1 SEHNR and CDR2 FQNEAQ (reference sequence). Unmatched junction bases numbered 4, after V lost 5 bases and J lost 6 bases. In nucleotides, the CDR3 is TGTGCCAGCAGCCCACTAGCGGGAGGGGCCAATGAGCAGTTCTTC. Amino acids: CASSPLAGGANEQFF.

This clonotype was detected ten times or more. The V and J genes are TRBV28 and TRBJ2-7, with TRBD1 matching over 8 bases. J gave up 2 bases and V 2 bases, and 8 bases lay outside the gene matches. Germline V lookup: CDR1 MDHEN, CDR2 SYDVKM. CDR3 length: 16 amino acids. The CDR3: CASSLMGTGKPYEQYF. The DNA of the CDR3 is TGTGCCAGCAGTTTAATGGGGACAGGAAAACCCTACGAGCAGTACTTC.

This chain connects TRBV11-2 to TRBJ2-1; D is ambiguous. Trimming took 3 bases from V and 0 from J, leaving 6 bases between them. Looked up from germline, CDR1 is SGHAT and CDR2 is FQNNGV. CDR3 length equals 14 residues. The CDR3 loop reads CASSFQTSYNEQFF. CDR3 nucleotides: TGTGCCAGCAGCTTTCAAACCTCCTACAATGAGCAGTTCTTC.

The chain combines TRBV3-1 with TRBJ2-7; no clear D gene. With 1 base removed from V and 5 bases from J, the gap between germline ends came to 12 bases. Germline CDR1 LGHDT, CDR2 YNNKEL (reference sequence). There are 14 residues in the CDR3. The DNA of the CDR3 is TGTGCCAGCAGCCAAGGCCTAGACGCTAACGAGCAGTACTTC. Translation: CASSQGLDANEQYF.

J is TRBJ2-3 and V is TRBV27; 9 bases map to TRBD2. CDR1 and CDR2 from the germline V gene are MNHEY and SMNVEV (reference sequence). The CDR3 is 17 residues long. Unmatched junction bases numbered 8, after V lost 4 bases and J lost 0 bases. The CDR3: CASSSWTSVPSTDTQYF. The CDR3 DNA reads as TGTGCCAGCAGTTCCTGGACTAGCGTTCCTAGCACAGATACGCAGTATTTT.

The rearrangement links TRBV7-8 to TRBJ2-2; 8 positions agree with TRBD1. V shed 4 bases and J 1 base; nucleotides not matched to a gene: 8. CDR1 and CDR2 from the germline V gene are SGHVS and FQNEAQ. The CDR3 is 17 amino acids. CDR3 in DNA: TGTGCCAGCAGCTCGACAGGGGTTGGGGAGAACACCGGGGAGCTGTTTTTT. Residues: CASSSTGVGENTGELFF. Supplemented by reference TRBV7-8 and TRBJ2-2, the full variable domain reads GAGVSQSPRYKVAKRGQDVALRCDPISGHVSLFWYQQALGQGPEFLTYFQNEAQLDKSGLPSDRFFAERPEGSVSTLKIQRTQQEDSAVYLCASSSTGVGENTGELFFGEGSRLTVL.

This clonotype was picked up many times. V usage is TRBV5-1 and J usage is TRBJ2-3; possibly TRBD2 for D (6 bases). The CDR3 loop spans 15 amino acids. Between the trimmed V and J ends, which lost 0 bases and 0 bases, there was a span of 8 bases. Germline CDR1 reads SGHRS; CDR2 reads YFSETQ. This chain's CDR3 is CASSLDGTSTDTQYF. In nucleotides, the CDR3 is TGCGCCAGCAGCTTGGACGGGACTAGCACAGATACGCAGTATTTT.

V and J are TRBV6-1 and TRBJ1-1; D call uncertain. The ends were cut back, 6 bases at V and 5 bases at J, with 10 bases in the middle. Germline assignment: CDR1 MNHNS and CDR2 SASEGT. The CDR3 spans 12 residues. The CDR3 sequence: CASSLPLTEAFF. The CDR3 DNA follows: TGTGCCAGCAGCTTGCCCCTGACTGAAGCTTTCTTT.

Points on this clonotype: This clone may be a read error of a much larger clone one base away. The chain recombines TRBV27 with TRBJ2-1, with TRBD2 matching 7 bases. In germline, CDR1 is MNHEY, CDR2 SMNVEV (reference sequence). The CDR3 is 15 amino acids. The CDR3 spells CAISLLAGVGDEQFF. In nucleotides, the CDR3 is TGTGCCATCAGTTTACTTGCGGGAGTGGGCGATGAGCAGTTCTTC.

This clonotype was recorded many times. V is TRBV7-2 and J is TRBJ2-7, with 8 nucleotides matching TRBD1. Per the germline V gene, CDR1 is SGHTA and CDR2 is FQGNSA. CDR3 size: 15 residues. J gave up 1 base and V 2 bases, and 4 bases lay outside the gene matches. The CDR3 sequence is CASSLYRGASYEQYF. In nucleotides, the CDR3 is TGTGCCAGCAGCTTATACAGGGGGGCGTCCTACGAGCAGTACTTC.

The chain is built from TRBV4-3 and TRBJ2-3, with TRBD2 identical over 14 bases. The ends lost 3 bases at V and 2 bases at J; junction bases unmatched: 10. The V gene's germline CDR1 is LGHNA and CDR2 YSLEER. The CDR3 extends over 19 amino acids. The CDR3 is CASSHFAGTSGGFTDTQYF. CDR3 sequence (DNA): TGCGCCAGCAGCCACTTCGCTGGGACTAGCGGGGGCTTCACAGATACGCAGTATTTT.

V usage is TRBV12-3 or TRBV12-4 and J usage is TRBJ2-5; 10 bases map to TRBD2. The CDR3 length is 16 residues. V trimming: 3 bases; J trimming: 4 bases; junction bases outside the gene matches: 8. The DNA of the CDR3 is TGTGCCAGCAGTTTTAGCGGGAGGAATAATGGAGAGACCCAGTACTTC. This sequence encodes CASSFSGRNNGETQYF.

This clonotype was picked up many times. V is TRBV7-9 and J is TRBJ2-1, with 9 bases aligning to TRBD2. From germline, CDR1 is SEHNR and CDR2 FQNEAQ (reference sequence). This CDR3 contains 16 residues. J gave up 4 bases and V 4 bases, and 8 bases lay outside the gene matches. This CDR3 reads CASSSLAGVGYNEQFF. The CDR3 DNA reads as TGTGCCAGCAGCTCCTTAGCGGGAGTGGGGTACAATGAGCAGTTCTTC.

This chain uses TRBV4-1 with TRBJ2-6; possible D gene TRBD2, 6 bases. Per germline, CDR1 MGHRA and CDR2 YSYEKL. The germline V and J ends were trimmed by 0 bases and 2 bases, with 8 bases remaining between them. This CDR3 region has 16 residues. CDR3 in amino acids: CASSQEGEAGANVLTF. The CDR3 DNA reads TGCGCCAGCAGCCAAGAAGGGGAGGCTGGGGCCAACGTCCTGACTTTC.